The 22 T cell receptor beta chains below come from one sample, sequenced in a study of T cell responses to AZD1222 COVID-19 vaccine. TCRdb keeps only in-frame clones here, not all; method: immunoSEQ multiplex PCR. The sample lists under 80,000 clones; approximately 90% were seen once. The input for sequencing was peripheral blood, taken 28 days after the second AZD1222 dose. These receptors were collected from an adult who received the AZD1222 COVID-19 vaccine.

V gene TRBV19 combines with J gene TRBJ1-5; 8 bases match TRBD1. With V trimmed by 6 bases and J by 0 bases, 4 bases remained unmatched. CDR1 LNHDA and CDR2 SQIVND come from the germline V gene (reference sequence). The CDR3 is 15 amino acids. The CDR3 is CASRGTGHSNQPQHF. The CDR3 bases are TGTGCCAGTAGGGGGACAGGCCATAGCAATCAGCCCCAGCATTTT.

V is TRBV7-9 and J is TRBJ2-1, with TRBD2 matching 7 bases. This CDR3 comprises 15 residues. With V trimmed by 10 bases and J by 0 bases, 9 bases remained unmatched. Germline V gene data show CDR1 as SEHNR and CDR2 as FQNEAQ (reference sequence). CDR3 DNA: TGTGCCACCTCTGCTAGCGGCAGCTCCTACAATGAGCAGTTCTTC. Its protein product is CATSASGSSYNEQFF. The whole variable domain, remainder taken from reference TRBV7-9 and TRBJ2-1, is DTGVSQNPRHKITKRGQNVTFRCDPISEHNRLYWYRQTLGQGPEFLTYFQNEAQLEKSRLLSDRFSAERPKGSFSTLEIQRTEQGDSAMYLCATSASGSSYNEQFFGPGTRLTVL.

V is TRBV27 and J is TRBJ2-3; TRBD2 aligns across 9 bases. CDR1 and CDR2 from the germline V gene are MNHEY and SMNVEV (reference sequence). This CDR3 comprises 14 residues. V dropped 7 bases and J dropped 5; count of bases not matched to a gene: 7. The CDR3 region is CASTLRAGGDTQYF. In DNA form, the CDR3 reads TGTGCCAGCACCCTAAGAGCGGGAGGAGATACGCAGTATTTT.

The chain uses TRBV4-1 and TRBJ2-7, with D maybe TRBD1 (5 bases). This CDR3 contains 15 residues. CDR1 is MGHRA, CDR2 YSYEKL, per germline. Trimming stripped 2 bases from V and 5 bases from J, with 16 bases between. The CDR3 DNA reads TGCGCCAGCAGCCAAACGGAACAGGTTTTCGACGAGCAGTACTTC. This encodes CASSQTEQVFDEQYF.

This chain connects TRBV11-2 to TRBJ1-2, with 8 bases lining up with TRBD1. Germline CDR1 reads SGHAT; CDR2 reads FQNNGV. The CDR3 contains 13 residues. Trimming took 5 bases from V and 4 from J; bases not matched to a gene: 3. Here the CDR3 reads CASSPDRAYGYTF. The CDR3 nucleotides read TGTGCCAGCAGCCCGGACAGGGCCTATGGCTACACCTTC.

This clone appeared a single time. The rearrangement links TRBV7-9 to TRBJ1-5; D uncertain. V was trimmed by 1 base and J by 9 bases, leaving 4 bases between them. This CDR3 contains 11 residues. Germline values: CDR1 SEHNR, CDR2 FQNEAQ (reference sequence). Here the CDR3 DNA reads TGTGCCAGCAGCTTAGTAGGGCCCCAGCATTTT. Translating it yields CASSLVGPQHF.

This chain uses TRBV16 with TRBJ1-1; D unresolved. This CDR3 has 15 amino acids. The germline gives CDR1 KGHSY, CDR2 FQNENV. The V and J ends lost 7 bases and 3 bases respectively, with 18 bases between them. The CDR3 spells CASTPSVSRDTEAFF. In nucleotides, the CDR3 is TGTGCCAGCACCCCGTCGGTCTCAAGGGACACTGAAGCTTTCTTT.

This chain uses TRBV6-2 or TRBV6-3 with TRBJ2-1; no definite D call. CDR1 is MNHEY, CDR2 SVGEGT, per germline. The V end was cut by 2 bases, the J end by 10 bases, with 24 bases between. This CDR3 region has 17 residues. The CDR3 sequence: CASSYDPRVRPQVEQFF. Here the CDR3 DNA reads TGTGCCAGCAGTTACGACCCTAGGGTGCGGCCACAAGTGGAGCAGTTCTTC.

This chain connects TRBV6-1 to TRBJ2-4; 11 bases align to TRBD2. CDR1 and CDR2 (germline): MNHNS, SASEGT. Germline trimming cut 3 bases from V and 3 bases from J; bases unmatched to any gene: 4. The CDR3 sequence is 16 residues long. This CDR3 is CASSDPTSGIKNIQYF. The CDR3 nucleotides read TGTGCCAGCAGTGACCCGACTAGCGGGATCAAAAACATTCAGTACTTC.

The rearrangement links TRBV5-8 to TRBJ1-6; the match to TRBD1 covers 8 bases. The germline V gene encodes CDR1 SGHTS and CDR2 YDEGEE. The CDR3 is 19 residues long. The V segment lost 2 bases and the J segment 1 base; nucleotides outside the gene matches: 11. The CDR3 DNA sequence: TGTGCCAGCAGCTTACCACAGGGGGGAAGTTGGTCCTATAATTCACCCCTCCACTTT. Translated, it gives CASSLPQGGSWSYNSPLHF.

This chain uses TRBV7-3 with TRBJ2-1, with D possibly matching TRBD2 (5 bases). The CDR3 spans 16 residues. V lost 0 bases and J 8 bases, leaving 17 bases between the germline ends. Germline loops: CDR1 SGHTA, CDR2 FQGTGA. CDR3 sequence: CASSLTSGPPEDEQFF. As DNA, the CDR3 is TGTGCCAGCAGCTTAACGAGTGGCCCCCCGGAGGATGAGCAGTTCTTC.

The chain couples TRBV5-6 to TRBJ2-1; D possibly uses TRBD1 or TRBD2 (5 bases each). CDR3 length: 15 amino acids. Germline V CDR1 and CDR2: SGHDT, YYEEEE. Trimming removed 1 base at V and 5 bases at J, with 13 bases between. The CDR3 coding sequence is TGTGCCAGCAGCTTGTACGGGACGGGTCACAATGAGCAGTTCTTC. Residues: CASSLYGTGHNEQFF.

The rearrangement uses TRBV5-5 and TRBJ2-2; 10 nucleotides agree with TRBD2. V lost 3 bases and J lost 2; bases outside the gene matches: 7. The CDR3 is 17 amino acids. From germline, CDR1 is SGHKS and CDR2 YYEKEE (reference sequence). The CDR3 region has the DNA TGTGCCAGCAGCTCGGGAGCGGGAGGGATAAACACCGGGGAGCTGTTTTTT. It yields the protein CASSSGAGGINTGELFF.

The chain is built from TRBV5-1 and TRBJ2-1; D unresolved. CDR1 is SGHRS and CDR2 is YFSETQ in the germline V gene. The V gene lost 4 bases and the J gene lost 6 bases, with 11 bases spanning the gap. The CDR3 spans 13 residues. The CDR3 reads CASSQAATNEQFF. The CDR3 DNA reads TGCGCCAGCAGCCAAGCAGCGACCAATGAGCAGTTCTTC.

The J gene is TRBJ2-1, the V gene TRBV6-2 or TRBV6-3, with no clear D. The germline V gene has CDR1 MNHEY and CDR2 SVGEGT. There are 11 residues in the CDR3. Trimming shortened V by 2 bases and J by 8 bases, and 4 bases separated the two germline ends. The chain's CDR3 is CASSYRDEQFF. The CDR3 coding sequence is TGTGCCAGCAGTTACCGGGATGAGCAGTTCTTC.

The gene calls are TRBV5-4 and TRBJ2-3; D is unresolved. Germline V CDR1 and CDR2: SGHNT, YYREEE (reference sequence). Deletions cut 1 base from V and 6 bases from J, with 15 bases between. This CDR3 is 15 amino acids long. DNA for the CDR3: TGTGCCAGCAGCTTGCCAGGCTCGCGCAGGGATACGCAGTATTTT. The encoded protein is CASSLPGSRRDTQYF.

The chain employs TRBV19 and TRBJ2-1, with D unresolved. The CDR3 spans 15 residues. Germline V lookup: CDR1 LNHDA, CDR2 SQIVND (reference sequence). With 3 bases removed from V and 3 bases from J, the gap between germline ends came to 12 bases. The CDR3 DNA is TGTGCCAGTAGTATGAGACTGCAAGGCTACAATGAGCAGTTCTTC. Translation: CASSMRLQGYNEQFF.

The V gene is TRBV7-2, the J gene TRBJ2-3; 9 positions agree with TRBD2. Germline V gene sequence: CDR1 SGHTA, CDR2 FQGNSA. The CDR3 has 16 amino acids. With 5 bases clipped from V and 5 bases from J, the junction kept 11 bases outside the gene matches. CDR3 coding DNA: TGTGCCAGCAGCCCCCGGGGCGGGAGGGCAATAGATACGCAGTATTTT. Translation gives CASSPRGGRAIDTQYF. The full variable domain, completed using reference TRBV7-2 and TRBJ2-3, is GAGVSQSPSNKVTEKGKDVELRCDPISGHTALYWYRQSLGQGLEFLIYFQGNSAPDKSGLPSDRFSAERTGGSVSTLTIQRTQQEDSAVYLCASSPRGGRAIDTQYFGPGTRLTVL.

The V call is TRBV19, the J call TRBJ2-7; 7 bases are a match to TRBD2. Losses at the gene ends were 1 base for V and 3 bases for J; bases not matched to a gene: 6. The CDR3 length is 15 residues. CDR1 is LNHDA, CDR2 SQIVND, per germline (reference sequence). The CDR3: CASSIAGTMHYEQYF. Here the CDR3 DNA reads TGTGCCAGTAGTATAGCAGGGACTATGCACTACGAGCAGTACTTC. Full variable domain (remainder filled in from reference TRBV19 and TRBJ2-7): DGGITQSPKYLFRKEGQNVTLSCEQNLNHDAMYWYRQDPGQGLRLIYYSQIVNDFQKGDIAEGYSVSREKKESFPLTVTSAQKNPTAFYLCASSIAGTMHYEQYFGPGTRLTVT.

The V call is TRBV6-2 or TRBV6-3, the J call TRBJ2-3; 12 bases agree with TRBD2. This CDR3 region has 17 residues. Germline CDR1 and CDR2: MNHEY and SVGEGT. V dropped 0 bases and J dropped 3; count of bases not matched to a gene: 4. In nucleotides, the CDR3 is TGTGCCAGCAGTTACTCGACTAGCGGGAGACATACAGATACGCAGTATTTT. Translation gives CASSYSTSGRHTDTQYF.

The chain joins TRBV15 to TRBJ2-1, with TRBD1 matching over 7 bases. Germline loops: CDR1 LNHNV, CDR2 YYDKDF (reference sequence). CDR3 size: 15 residues. V shed 0 bases, J shed 10 bases, and the junction held 9 bases outside the gene matches. CDR3 bases: TGTGCCACCAGCAGAGATCGGAGCGGACAGGAGGAGCAGTTCTTC. This translates into CATSRDRSGQEEQFF.

The rearrangement uses TRBV14 and TRBJ1-2, with TRBD1 as a possible D gene (5 bases). The V gene's germline CDR1 is SGHDN and CDR2 FVKESK. The length of the CDR3 is 14 residues. Trimming removed 4 bases from V and 0 bases from J, with 9 bases in between. The CDR3 is CASSPQATNYGYTF. The CDR3 DNA reads TGTGCCAGCAGCCCACAGGCGACTAACTATGGCTACACCTTC.